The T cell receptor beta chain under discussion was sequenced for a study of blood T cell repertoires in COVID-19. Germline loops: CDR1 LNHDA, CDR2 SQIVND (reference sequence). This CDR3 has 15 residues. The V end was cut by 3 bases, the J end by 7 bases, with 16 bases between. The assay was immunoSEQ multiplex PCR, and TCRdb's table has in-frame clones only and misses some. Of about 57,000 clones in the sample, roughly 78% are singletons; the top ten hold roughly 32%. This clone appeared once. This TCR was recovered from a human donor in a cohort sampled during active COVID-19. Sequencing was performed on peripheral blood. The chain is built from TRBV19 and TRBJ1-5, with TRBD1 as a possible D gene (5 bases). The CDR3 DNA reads TGTGCCAGTAGTATTGGCAGGGTGTCTAGGCAGCCCCAGCATTTT. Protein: CASSIGRVSRQPQHF.